The 15 T cell receptor beta chains in this list originate from one sample, sequenced in a study of OX40 agonist ivuxolimab in advanced cancers. The repertoire was sequenced with immunoSEQ multiplex PCR; TCRdb's copy has only in-frame clones and lacks some. The profile shows 72,000 or so clones, roughly 80% of them singletons. Source: CD4+ or CD8+ T cells sorted from blood, taken in a trial of the OX40 agonist ivuxolimab. These TCRs come from an adult with an advanced solid tumor such as melanoma, head and neck, liver or kidney cancer.

CDR3 coding DNA: TGTGCCAGCAGTGGGGTGGGGCTCGGCAATCAGCCCCAGCATTTT. Translation: CASSGVGLGNQPQHF. The V gene is TRBV6-1, the J gene TRBJ1-5; possible D gene TRBD1, 5 bases. CDR3 size: 15 residues. Per germline, CDR1 MNHNS and CDR2 SASEGT. The germline V and J ends were trimmed by 4 bases and 2 bases, with 12 bases remaining between them.

A few counts support this clone. CDR3 in DNA: TGTGCCAGCAGTGAAGCCGGCCTAGCGGGGAAGTTCTTC. Residues: CASSEAGLAGKFF. The chain is built from TRBV2 and TRBJ2-1, with 9 bases identical to TRBD2. The trim removed 0 bases at V and 14 bases at J, leaving 5 bases unmatched. Per germline, CDR1 SNHLY and CDR2 FYNNEI. This CDR3 has 13 amino acids.

V gene TRBV7-9 combines with J gene TRBJ2-1; 7 bases match TRBD2. This CDR3 comprises 12 residues. Germline CDR1 reads SEHNR; CDR2 reads FQNEAQ (reference sequence). V lost 4 bases to trimming and J lost 6 bases; unmatched junction nucleotides: 0. The CDR3 DNA reads TGTGCCAGCAGCTCTAGCGGCAATGAGCAGTTCTTC. This encodes CASSSSGNEQFF.

The chain carries TRBV5-8 and TRBJ1-6, with a possible D match to TRBD1 (5 bases). The CDR3 is 17 amino acids. Germline assignment: CDR1 SGHTS and CDR2 YDEGEE. Trimming shortened V by 5 bases and J by 0 bases, and 15 bases separated the two germline ends. The CDR3 DNA is TGTGCCAGCAGTTGGGGCCCGCGGGACTCCTATAATTCACCCCTCCACTTT. Its protein product is CASSWGPRDSYNSPLHF.

In regard to this clone: Other nucleotide sequences from this sample produce the same CDR3. The rearrangement joins TRBV7-2 to TRBJ2-7; D possibly corresponds to TRBD2 (6 bases). Germline loops: CDR1 SGHTA, CDR2 FQGNSA. This CDR3 region has 14 residues. V lost 5 bases, J lost 0 bases, and 11 bases lay in between. The CDR3 loop is CASSIGRSSYEQYF. CDR3 in DNA: TGTGCCAGCAGCATAGGGAGGAGCTCCTACGAGCAGTACTTC.

V usage is TRBV5-1 and J usage is TRBJ1-1; D is unclear. The CDR3 covers 12 residues. Trimming cost V 0 bases and J 3 bases, with 3 bases left between them. In germline, CDR1 is SGHRS, CDR2 YFSETQ. This CDR3 reads CASSLVDTEAFF. CDR3 in DNA: TGCGCCAGCAGCTTGGTAGACACTGAAGCTTTCTTT.

This chain joins TRBV5-4 and TRBJ2-1; possibly TRBD2 for D (6 bases). V dropped 0 bases and J dropped 2 bases, with 12 bases sitting between them. The CDR3 spans 16 residues. The germline V gene encodes CDR1 SGHNT and CDR2 YYREEE (reference sequence). Here the CDR3 reads CASSLGLGGTYNEQFF. CDR3 in DNA: TGTGCCAGCAGCTTGGGTTTGGGCGGGACCTACAATGAGCAGTTCTTC.

J is TRBJ1-6 and V is TRBV9, with 10 bases identical to TRBD1. V dropped 3 bases and J dropped 4; count of bases not matched to a gene: 4. Per germline, CDR1 SGDLS and CDR2 YYNGEE. CDR3 size: 16 residues. The CDR3 protein is CASSETGGGYNSPLHF. For the CDR3, the DNA is TGTGCCAGCAGCGAGACAGGGGGCGGGTATAATTCACCCCTCCACTTT.

This chain joins TRBV7-2 and TRBJ2-5, with D possibly matching TRBD1 (6 bases). Trimming cost V 5 bases and J 5 bases, with 9 bases left between them. The CDR3 covers 12 residues. The germline V gene encodes CDR1 SGHTA and CDR2 FQGNSA. The CDR3 loop is CASSPQGETQYF. CDR3 coding DNA: TGTGCCAGCAGCCCCCAGGGGGAGACCCAGTACTTC.

This clone appeared a single time. The gene calls are TRBV5-4 and TRBJ2-1; D might be TRBD2 (6 bases). Between the trimmed V and J ends, which lost 3 bases and 3 bases, there was a span of 16 bases. Per germline, CDR1 SGHNT and CDR2 YYREEE (reference sequence). The CDR3 loop spans 16 amino acids. Here the CDR3 reads CASSSLARGGYNEQFF. CDR3 sequence (DNA): TGTGCCAGCAGCTCCTTAGCCCGGGGAGGCTACAATGAGCAGTTCTTC.

J is TRBJ2-7 and V is TRBV5-4; 11 nucleotides line up with TRBD2. V lost 4 bases to trimming and J lost 1 base; unmatched junction nucleotides: 4. The germline V gene encodes CDR1 SGHNT and CDR2 YYREEE (reference sequence). This CDR3 has 15 amino acids. DNA for the CDR3: TGTGCCAGCAGCAAACTAGCGGGAGAGTCCTACGAGCAGTACTTC. This encodes CASSKLAGESYEQYF.

This chain connects TRBV19 to TRBJ2-3; tentative D call: TRBD2 (5 bases). The CDR3 runs to 14 residues. From germline, CDR1 is LNHDA and CDR2 SQIVND (reference sequence). The V end was cut by 3 bases, the J end by 5 bases, with 12 bases between. This chain's CDR3 is CASSIGRAGDTQYF. Here the CDR3 DNA reads TGTGCCAGTAGTATTGGAAGGGCGGGAGATACGCAGTATTTT.

This clone showed up just a few times. The rearrangement links TRBV6-5 to TRBJ1-6, with a tentative D call TRBD1 (5 bases). Germline CDR1 is MNHEY and CDR2 is SVGAGI. V dropped 0 bases and J dropped 15 bases, with 9 bases sitting between them. The CDR3 runs 12 residues. In nucleotides, the CDR3 is TGTGCCAGCAGTTACTCAAGGGGATTCCTCCACTTT. Translated: CASSYSRGFLHF.

This rearrangement joins TRBV7-9 to TRBJ2-2; D is unclear. V lost 5 bases, J lost 3 bases, and 10 bases lay in between. Per germline, CDR1 SEHNR and CDR2 FQNEAQ (reference sequence). The CDR3 contains 14 residues. The CDR3 spells CASSIDSYTGELFF. The CDR3 nucleotides read TGTGCCAGCAGCATAGACTCGTACACCGGGGAGCTGTTTTTT.

A note on this clone: Other nucleotide sequences in the sample specify the same CDR3. V usage is TRBV7-9 and J usage is TRBJ1-1, with D perhaps TRBD1 (5 bases). Germline CDR1 SEHNR, CDR2 FQNEAQ (reference sequence). V was cut by 9 bases and J by 1 base, with 21 bases left in between. CDR3 length: 16 residues. DNA for the CDR3: TGTGCCAGTAGCCAAAGTACAGGAGGCGAGAACACTGAAGCTTTCTTT. This encodes CASSQSTGGENTEAFF.